Listed below are T cell receptor beta chains from one sample, sequenced in a study of cytomegalovirus exposure and HLA in healthy donors. Sequencing used immunoSEQ multiplex PCR; TCRdb keeps in-frame clones, though not all of them. The sample holds 150,000 to 200,000 clones, 68% seen once. The sequencing sample was made of PBMCs. The receptors derive from a man aged 25 to 40 in good health and CMV-seropositive. Each CDR3 is given with its conserved first and last residue. Each record gives: J gene, V gene, clone size, D gene, CDR3 DNA, CDR3 protein. A D gene is named only where the DNA matches it firmly. Part of the rows lack a size; the others show once, few, many or a class for expanded clones.

j_call: TRBJ1-5; v_call: TRBV5-8; clone_size: few; d_call: NA; cdr3_nt: TGTGCCAGCAGCTTGGCAGGGGTCAATCAGCCCCAGCATTTT; cdr3_aa: CASSLAGVNQPQHF
j_call: TRBJ2-1; v_call: TRBV5-1; clone_size: NA; d_call: TRBD2; cdr3_nt: TGCGCCAGCAGCTTGGGACTGCCGGGACTAGCGGGAGCCTACAATGAGCAGTTCTTC; cdr3_aa: CASSLGLPGLAGAYNEQFF
j_call: TRBJ2-1; v_call: TRBV5-1; clone_size: NA; d_call: NA; cdr3_nt: TGCGCCAGCAGAGCTGAGGGAGATGAGCAGTTCTTC; cdr3_aa: CASRAEGDEQFF
j_call: TRBJ2-7; v_call: TRBV6-5; clone_size: NA; d_call: TRBD2; cdr3_nt: TGTGCCAGCAGCCCAGGACTAGCGGCACACGAGCAGTACTTC; cdr3_aa: CASSPGLAAHEQYF
j_call: TRBJ2-7; v_call: TRBV4-1; clone_size: few; d_call: NA; cdr3_nt: TGCGCCAGCAGCCAAAGCCTCGCGGGAATGGGCGAGCAGTACTTC; cdr3_aa: CASSQSLAGMGEQYF
j_call: TRBJ2-1; v_call: TRBV7-7; clone_size: few; d_call: TRBD2; cdr3_nt: TGTGCTAGCAGCTCCGAAGCGGGAGAAGAGCAGTTCTTC; cdr3_aa: CASSSEAGEEQFF
j_call: TRBJ2-1; v_call: TRBV7-9; clone_size: NA; d_call: TRBD2; cdr3_nt: TGTGCCAGCAGCCTGACGGCTAGCGGGTCTAGGGATGAGCAGTTCTTC; cdr3_aa: CASSLTASGSRDEQFF
j_call: TRBJ1-1; v_call: TRBV30; clone_size: NA; d_call: NA; cdr3_nt: TGTGCCTGGAGTTTTGGAGCCCTAAACACTGAAGCTTTCTTT; cdr3_aa: CAWSFGALNTEAFF
j_call: TRBJ1-1; v_call: TRBV7-9; clone_size: NA; d_call: NA; cdr3_nt: TGTGCCAGCAGCGGAGGAGGCGGGAACACTGAAGCTTTCTTT; cdr3_aa: CASSGGGGNTEAFF
j_call: TRBJ2-7; v_call: TRBV15; clone_size: few; d_call: TRBD2; cdr3_nt: TGTGCCACCAGCTATCCGGGACTAGCGAACTACGAGCAGTACTTC; cdr3_aa: CATSYPGLANYEQYF
j_call: TRBJ1-5; v_call: TRBV2; clone_size: NA; d_call: NA; cdr3_nt: TGTGCCAGCAGAAGCAGGGGCGAGAGCAATCAGCCCCAGCATTTT; cdr3_aa: CASRSRGESNQPQHF
j_call: TRBJ1-4; v_call: TRBV28; clone_size: NA; d_call: TRBD1; cdr3_nt: TGTGCCAGCCACGGAGGGGGCGCGACTAATGAAAAACTGTTTTTT; cdr3_aa: CASHGGGATNEKLFF
j_call: TRBJ1-1; v_call: TRBV23-1; clone_size: NA; d_call: NA; cdr3_nt: TGCGCCAGCAGTCCCCCCGGAGGTTATCGCCCTCTTGAAGCTTTCTTT; cdr3_aa: CASSPPGGYRPLEAFF
j_call: TRBJ2-7; v_call: TRBV30; clone_size: NA; d_call: TRBD2; cdr3_nt: TGTGCCTGGAGTTTAGCGGGAGCATGGGAGCAGTACTTC; cdr3_aa: CAWSLAGAWEQYF
j_call: TRBJ2-7; v_call: TRBV2; clone_size: few; d_call: NA; cdr3_nt: TGTGCCAGCAGTGGGACATACGAGCAGTACTTC; cdr3_aa: CASSGTYEQYF
j_call: TRBJ2-5; v_call: TRBV5-1; clone_size: NA; d_call: TRBD1; cdr3_nt: TGCGCCAGCAGCTCGCTCGCCACGGGACAGGGAGAGACCCAGTACTTC; cdr3_aa: CASSSLATGQGETQYF
j_call: TRBJ2-1; v_call: TRBV5-1; clone_size: NA; d_call: NA; cdr3_nt: TGCGCCAGCAGCTTGGGAGGCGGCGTCTACAATGAGCAGTTCTTC; cdr3_aa: CASSLGGGVYNEQFF
j_call: TRBJ2-7; v_call: TRBV5-4; clone_size: once; d_call: NA; cdr3_nt: TGTGCCAGCAGCTCGCCGGGGGGGACAGTAAGCGAGCAGTACTTC; cdr3_aa: CASSSPGGTVSEQYF
j_call: TRBJ1-1; v_call: TRBV13; clone_size: NA; d_call: NA; cdr3_nt: TGTGCCAGCAGCTTAAATCGGGGGGTTCCTGAAGCTTTCTTT; cdr3_aa: CASSLNRGVPEAFF
j_call: TRBJ2-5; v_call: TRBV28; clone_size: NA; d_call: NA; cdr3_nt: TGTGCCAGCAAAGGACAGAACCAAGAGACCCAGTACTTC; cdr3_aa: CASKGQNQETQYF
j_call: TRBJ2-7; v_call: TRBV5-1; clone_size: few; d_call: NA; cdr3_nt: TGCGCCAGCAGCAGTCAGGGCGAGCAGTACTTC; cdr3_aa: CASSSQGEQYF
j_call: TRBJ2-1; v_call: TRBV4-1; clone_size: few; d_call: NA; cdr3_nt: TGCGCCAGCAGCCAAGGACTGGCTAGCTCCTACAATGAGCAGTTCTTC; cdr3_aa: CASSQGLASSYNEQFF
j_call: TRBJ2-5; v_call: TRBV6-5; clone_size: NA; d_call: NA; cdr3_nt: TGTGCCTCTATGGTCACTCGAGGGGAGACCCAGTACTTC; cdr3_aa: CASMVTRGETQYF
j_call: TRBJ1-2; v_call: TRBV16; clone_size: NA; d_call: NA; cdr3_nt: TGTGCCAGCAGCCCCTCCCGGGAGGATGGCTACACCTTC; cdr3_aa: CASSPSREDGYTF
j_call: TRBJ2-7; v_call: TRBV29-1; clone_size: NA; d_call: TRBD2; cdr3_nt: TGCAGCGTTTTGAGACTAGCGGGAGAAAATGTTTACGAGCAGTACTTC; cdr3_aa: CSVLRLAGENVYEQYF
j_call: TRBJ2-7; v_call: TRBV29-1; clone_size: NA; d_call: NA; cdr3_nt: TGCAGCGTTGAAGATCTGTGGGGGCGGGAGCAGTACTTC; cdr3_aa: CSVEDLWGREQYF
j_call: TRBJ1-5; v_call: TRBV7-8; clone_size: NA; d_call: TRBD1; cdr3_nt: TGTGCCAGCAGCGCGCGGGACAGGGTAAACAATCAGCCCCAGCATTTT; cdr3_aa: CASSARDRVNNQPQHF
j_call: TRBJ1-4; v_call: TRBV19; clone_size: few; d_call: NA; cdr3_nt: TGTAGTTCGGGAGGGACTAATGAAAAACTGTTTTTT; cdr3_aa: CSSGGTNEKLFF
j_call: TRBJ2-1; v_call: TRBV7-9; clone_size: few; d_call: TRBD2; cdr3_nt: TGTGCCAGCAGCCCAACATCTAGCGGAAGCTCCTACAATGAGCAGTTCTTC; cdr3_aa: CASSPTSSGSSYNEQFF
j_call: TRBJ2-3; v_call: TRBV7-9; clone_size: NA; d_call: TRBD2; cdr3_nt: TGTGCCAGCAGCTTAGGGACTAGCGGGGGCAGCACAGATACGCAGTATTTT; cdr3_aa: CASSLGTSGGSTDTQYF
j_call: TRBJ2-3; v_call: TRBV18; clone_size: NA; d_call: TRBD2; cdr3_nt: TGTGCCAGCTCATCGGGACTAGCGGGAGTAGATACGCAGTATTTT; cdr3_aa: CASSSGLAGVDTQYF